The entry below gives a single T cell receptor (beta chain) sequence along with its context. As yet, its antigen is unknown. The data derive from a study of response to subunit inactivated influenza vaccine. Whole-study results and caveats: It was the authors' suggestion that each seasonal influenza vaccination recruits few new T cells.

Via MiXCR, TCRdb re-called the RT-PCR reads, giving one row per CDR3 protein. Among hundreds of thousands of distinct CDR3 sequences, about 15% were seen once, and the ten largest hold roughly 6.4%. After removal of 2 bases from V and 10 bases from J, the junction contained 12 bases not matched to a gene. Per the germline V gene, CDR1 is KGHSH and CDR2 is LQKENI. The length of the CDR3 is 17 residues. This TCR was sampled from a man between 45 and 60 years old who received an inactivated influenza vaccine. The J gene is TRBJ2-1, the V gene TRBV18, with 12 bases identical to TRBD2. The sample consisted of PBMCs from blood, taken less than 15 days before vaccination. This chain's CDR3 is CASSPNLLAGGTTEQFF. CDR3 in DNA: TGTGCCAGCTCACCAAATCTACTAGCGGGGGGTACCACGGAGCAGTTCTTC.